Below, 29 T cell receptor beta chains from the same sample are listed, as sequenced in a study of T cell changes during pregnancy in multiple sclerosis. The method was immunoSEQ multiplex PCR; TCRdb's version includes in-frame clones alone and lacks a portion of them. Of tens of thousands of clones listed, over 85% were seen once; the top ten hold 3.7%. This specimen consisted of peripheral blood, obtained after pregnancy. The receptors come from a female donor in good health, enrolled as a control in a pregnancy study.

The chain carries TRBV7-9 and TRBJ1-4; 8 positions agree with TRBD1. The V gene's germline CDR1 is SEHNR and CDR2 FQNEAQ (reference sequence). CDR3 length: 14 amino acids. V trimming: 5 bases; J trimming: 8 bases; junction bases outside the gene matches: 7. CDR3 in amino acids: CASSVDRESEKLFF. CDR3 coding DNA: TGTGCCAGCAGCGTGGACAGGGAATCGGAAAAACTGTTTTTT.

The CDR3 protein is CASSGSSSYNEQFF. The CDR3 region has the DNA TGTGCCAGTAGCGGTTCTAGCTCCTACAATGAGCAGTTCTTC. The gene calls are TRBV19 and TRBJ2-1; D gene uncertain. The CDR3 runs 14 residues. Germline V gives CDR1 LNHDA, CDR2 SQIVND (reference sequence). V shed 6 bases and J shed 0 bases, with 9 bases lying between them.

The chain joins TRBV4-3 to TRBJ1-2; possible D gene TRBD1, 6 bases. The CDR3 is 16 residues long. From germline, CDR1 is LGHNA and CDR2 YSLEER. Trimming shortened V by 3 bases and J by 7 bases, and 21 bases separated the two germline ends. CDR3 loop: CASSHEAFGQGSGYTF. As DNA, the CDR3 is TGCGCCAGCAGCCATGAAGCCTTCGGGCAGGGGAGTGGCTACACCTTC.

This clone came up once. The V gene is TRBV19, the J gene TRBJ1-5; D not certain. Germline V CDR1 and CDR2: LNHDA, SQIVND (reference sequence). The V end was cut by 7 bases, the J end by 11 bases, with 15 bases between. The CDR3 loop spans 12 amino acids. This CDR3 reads CASNKVGWAQHF. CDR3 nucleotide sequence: TGTGCCAGTAATAAGGTCGGGTGGGCCCAGCATTTT.

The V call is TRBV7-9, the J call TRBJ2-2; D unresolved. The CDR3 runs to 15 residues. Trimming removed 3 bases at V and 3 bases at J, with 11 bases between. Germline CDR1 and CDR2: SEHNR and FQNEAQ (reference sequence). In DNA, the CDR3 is TGTGCCAGCAGCTTCTCGCAGGTTTACACCGGGGAGCTGTTTTTT. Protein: CASSFSQVYTGELFF.

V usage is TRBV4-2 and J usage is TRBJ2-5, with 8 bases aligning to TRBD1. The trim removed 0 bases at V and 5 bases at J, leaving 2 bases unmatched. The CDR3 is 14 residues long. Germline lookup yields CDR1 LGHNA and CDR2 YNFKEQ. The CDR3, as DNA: TGTGCCAGCAGCCAAGACAGGGGGCGGGAGACCCAGTACTTC. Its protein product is CASSQDRGRETQYF.

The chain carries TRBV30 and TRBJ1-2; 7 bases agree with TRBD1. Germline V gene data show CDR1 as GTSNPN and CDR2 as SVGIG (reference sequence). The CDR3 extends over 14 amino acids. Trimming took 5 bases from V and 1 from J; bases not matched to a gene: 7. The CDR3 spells CAWETGEFNYGYTF. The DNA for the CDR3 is TGTGCCTGGGAAACAGGGGAATTTAACTATGGCTACACCTTC.

The CDR3 DNA reads as TGTGCCAGAAGCCCTGGCCTTCAACCCCTTTCCTACGAGCAGTACTTC. Amino acid sequence: CARSPGLQPLSYEQYF. The V and J genes are TRBV5-3 and TRBJ2-7; no clear D gene. TRBV5-3 is treated as an ORF (open reading frame) with a function not yet certain. The CDR3 is made up of 16 amino acids. Deletions cut 4 bases from V and 1 base from J, with 18 bases between.

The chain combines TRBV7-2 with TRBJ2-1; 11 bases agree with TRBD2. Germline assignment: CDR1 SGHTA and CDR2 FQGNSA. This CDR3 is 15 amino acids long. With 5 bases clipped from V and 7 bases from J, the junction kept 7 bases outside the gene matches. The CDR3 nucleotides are TGTGCCAGCAGCCTGGGACTAGCGGCGGGGAATGAGCAGTTCTTC. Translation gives CASSLGLAAGNEQFF.

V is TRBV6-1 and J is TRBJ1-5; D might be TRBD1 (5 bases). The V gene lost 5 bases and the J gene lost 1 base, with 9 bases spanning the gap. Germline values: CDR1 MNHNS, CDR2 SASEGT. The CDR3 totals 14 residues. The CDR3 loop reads CASSRGGSNQPQHF. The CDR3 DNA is TGTGCCAGCAGTCGGGGGGGGAGCAATCAGCCCCAGCATTTT.

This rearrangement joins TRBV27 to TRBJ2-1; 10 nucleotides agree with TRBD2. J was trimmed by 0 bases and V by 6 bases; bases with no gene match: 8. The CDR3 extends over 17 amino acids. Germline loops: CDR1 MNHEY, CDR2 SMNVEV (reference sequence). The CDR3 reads CASRLSSGSHSYNEQFF. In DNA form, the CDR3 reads TGTGCCAGCAGGCTGTCTAGCGGGAGCCACTCCTACAATGAGCAGTTCTTC.

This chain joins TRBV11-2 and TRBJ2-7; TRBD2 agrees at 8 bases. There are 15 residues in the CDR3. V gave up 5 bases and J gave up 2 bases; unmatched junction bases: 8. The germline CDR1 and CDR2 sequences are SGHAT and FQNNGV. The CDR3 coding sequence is TGTGCCAGCAGCAAAGCGGGGGCCTCTACCTACGAGCAGTACTTC. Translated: CASSKAGASTYEQYF.

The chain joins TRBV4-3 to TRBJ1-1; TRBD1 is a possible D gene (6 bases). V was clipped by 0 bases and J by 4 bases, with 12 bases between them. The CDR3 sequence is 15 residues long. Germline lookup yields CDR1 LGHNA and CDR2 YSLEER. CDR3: CASSQEQGLFTEAFF. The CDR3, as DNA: TGCGCCAGCAGCCAAGAACAGGGATTGTTCACTGAAGCTTTCTTT.

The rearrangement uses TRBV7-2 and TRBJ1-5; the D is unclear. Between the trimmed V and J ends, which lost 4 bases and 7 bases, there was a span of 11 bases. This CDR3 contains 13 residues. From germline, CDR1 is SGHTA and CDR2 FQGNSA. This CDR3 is CASSSHPGQPQHF. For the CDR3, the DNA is TGTGCCAGCAGCTCCCATCCGGGACAGCCCCAGCATTTT. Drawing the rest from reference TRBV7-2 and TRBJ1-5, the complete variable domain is GAGVSQSPSNKVTEKGKDVELRCDPISGHTALYWYRQSLGQGLEFLIYFQGNSAPDKSGLPSDRFSAERTGGSVSTLTIQRTQQEDSAVYLCASSSHPGQPQHFGDGTRLSIL.

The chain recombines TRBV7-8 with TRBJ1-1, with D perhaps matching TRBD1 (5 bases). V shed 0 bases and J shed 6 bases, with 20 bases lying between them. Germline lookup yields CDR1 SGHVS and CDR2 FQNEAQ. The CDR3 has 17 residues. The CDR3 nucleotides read TGTGCCAGCAGCTTAGCTTGGGGGGAGGGATGGTGGGCTGAAGCTTTCTTT. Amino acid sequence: CASSLAWGEGWWAEAFF.

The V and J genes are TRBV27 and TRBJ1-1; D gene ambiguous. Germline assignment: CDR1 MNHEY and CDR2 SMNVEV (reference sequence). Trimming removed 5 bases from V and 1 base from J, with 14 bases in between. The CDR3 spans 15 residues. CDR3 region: CASSLSLAGNTEAFF. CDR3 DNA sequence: TGTGCCAGCAGTCTCTCCTTGGCAGGGAACACTGAAGCTTTCTTT.

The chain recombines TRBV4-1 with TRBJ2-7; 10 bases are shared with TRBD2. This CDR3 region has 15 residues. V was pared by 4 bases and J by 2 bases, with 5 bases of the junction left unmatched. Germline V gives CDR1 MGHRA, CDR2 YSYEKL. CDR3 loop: CASSPSGRGPYEQYF. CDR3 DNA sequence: TGCGCCAGCAGCCCAAGCGGGAGGGGCCCCTACGAGCAGTACTTC.

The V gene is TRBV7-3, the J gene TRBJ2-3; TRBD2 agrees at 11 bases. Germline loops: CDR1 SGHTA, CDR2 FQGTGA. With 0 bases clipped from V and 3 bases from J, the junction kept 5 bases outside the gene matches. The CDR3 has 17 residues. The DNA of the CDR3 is TGTGCCAGCAGCTTAACCGGATTAGCGGGAGGGACAGATACGCAGTATTTT. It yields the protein CASSLTGLAGGTDTQYF.

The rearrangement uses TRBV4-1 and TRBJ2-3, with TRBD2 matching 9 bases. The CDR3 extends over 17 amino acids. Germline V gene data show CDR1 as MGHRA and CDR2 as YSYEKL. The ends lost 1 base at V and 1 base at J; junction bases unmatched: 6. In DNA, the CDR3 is TGCGCCAGCAGCCAAGGGGGGGCTAGCGGGGGCACAGATACGCAGTATTTT. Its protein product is CASSQGGASGGTDTQYF.

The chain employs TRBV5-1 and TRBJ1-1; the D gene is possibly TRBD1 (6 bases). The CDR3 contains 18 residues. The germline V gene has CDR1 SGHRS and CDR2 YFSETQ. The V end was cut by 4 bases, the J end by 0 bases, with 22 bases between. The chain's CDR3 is CASSPGLGGAGVNTEAFF. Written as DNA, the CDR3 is TGCGCCAGCAGCCCTGGCTTGGGGGGGGCGGGGGTGAACACTGAAGCTTTCTTT. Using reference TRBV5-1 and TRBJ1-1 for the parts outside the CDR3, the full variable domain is KAGVTQTPRYLIKTRGQQVTLSCSPISGHRSVSWYQQTPGQGLQFLFEYFSETQRNKGNFPGRFSGRQFSNSRSEMNVSTLELGDSALYLCASSPGLGGAGVNTEAFFGQGTRLTVV.

In DNA form, the CDR3 reads TGCGCCAGCAGCCCGGAGGGACAGGGGAGTCAGCCCCAGCATTTT. Encoded protein: CASSPEGQGSQPQHF. The chain couples TRBV5-1 to TRBJ1-5, with 10 bases identical to TRBD1. This CDR3 is built from 15 residues. The germline CDR1 and CDR2 sequences are SGHRS and YFSETQ. The trim removed 4 bases at V and 6 bases at J, leaving 7 bases unmatched.

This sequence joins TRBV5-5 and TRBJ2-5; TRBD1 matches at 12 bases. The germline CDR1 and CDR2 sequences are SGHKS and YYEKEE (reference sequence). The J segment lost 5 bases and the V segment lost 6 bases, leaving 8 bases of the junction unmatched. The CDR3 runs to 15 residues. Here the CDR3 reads CASKWDRGLRETQYF. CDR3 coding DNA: TGTGCCAGCAAGTGGGACAGGGGGCTTCGGGAGACCCAGTACTTC.

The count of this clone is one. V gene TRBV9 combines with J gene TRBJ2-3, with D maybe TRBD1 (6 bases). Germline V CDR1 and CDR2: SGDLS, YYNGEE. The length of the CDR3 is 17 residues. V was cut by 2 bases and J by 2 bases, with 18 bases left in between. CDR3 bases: TGTGCCAGCAGCGTTAGGATCCCGGGACACGACACAGATACGCAGTATTTT. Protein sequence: CASSVRIPGHDTDTQYF.

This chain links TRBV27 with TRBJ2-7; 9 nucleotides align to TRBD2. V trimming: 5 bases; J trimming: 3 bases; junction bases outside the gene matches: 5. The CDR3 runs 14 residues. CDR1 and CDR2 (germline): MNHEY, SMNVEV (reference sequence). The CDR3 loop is CASSPQREDYEQYF. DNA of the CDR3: TGTGCCAGCAGTCCCCAGCGGGAGGACTACGAGCAGTACTTC.

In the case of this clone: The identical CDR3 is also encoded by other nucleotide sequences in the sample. The CDR3 coding sequence is TGTGCCAGCAGTTTAGGTCGGGGTAACCAGCCCCAGCATTTT. This codes for CASSLGRGNQPQHF. This chain links TRBV28 with TRBJ1-5, with D hard to call. Looked up from germline, CDR1 is MDHEN and CDR2 is SYDVKM. The CDR3 loop spans 14 amino acids. The V end lost 2 bases, the J end lost 7 bases, and 12 bases lay between the germline ends.

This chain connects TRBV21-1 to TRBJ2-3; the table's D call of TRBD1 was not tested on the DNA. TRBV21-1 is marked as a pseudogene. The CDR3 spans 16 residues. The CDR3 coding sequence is TGTGCCAGCAGCAAAGATCCAGAAATCAGCACAGATACGCAGTATTTT. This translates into CASSKDPEISTDTQYF.

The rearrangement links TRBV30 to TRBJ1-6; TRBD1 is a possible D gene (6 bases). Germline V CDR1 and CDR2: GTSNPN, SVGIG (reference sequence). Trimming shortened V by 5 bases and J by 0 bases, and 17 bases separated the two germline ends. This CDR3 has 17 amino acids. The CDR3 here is CAWVYSGDSSYNSPLHF. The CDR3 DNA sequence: TGTGCCTGGGTCTATTCAGGGGATAGCTCCTATAATTCACCCCTCCACTTT.

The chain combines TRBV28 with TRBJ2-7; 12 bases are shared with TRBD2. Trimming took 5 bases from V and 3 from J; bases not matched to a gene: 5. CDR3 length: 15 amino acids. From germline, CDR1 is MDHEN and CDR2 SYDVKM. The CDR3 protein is CASSPQGLAGYEQYF. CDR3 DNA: TGTGCCAGCAGTCCCCAGGGACTAGCGGGCTACGAGCAGTACTTC.

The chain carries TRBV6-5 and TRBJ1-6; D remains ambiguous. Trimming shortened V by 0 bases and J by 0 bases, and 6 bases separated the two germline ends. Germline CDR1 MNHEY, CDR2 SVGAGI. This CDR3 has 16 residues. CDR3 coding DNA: TGTGCCAGCAGTTACTCGCCCAGCTCCTATAATTCACCCCTCCACTTT. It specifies CASSYSPSSYNSPLHF.